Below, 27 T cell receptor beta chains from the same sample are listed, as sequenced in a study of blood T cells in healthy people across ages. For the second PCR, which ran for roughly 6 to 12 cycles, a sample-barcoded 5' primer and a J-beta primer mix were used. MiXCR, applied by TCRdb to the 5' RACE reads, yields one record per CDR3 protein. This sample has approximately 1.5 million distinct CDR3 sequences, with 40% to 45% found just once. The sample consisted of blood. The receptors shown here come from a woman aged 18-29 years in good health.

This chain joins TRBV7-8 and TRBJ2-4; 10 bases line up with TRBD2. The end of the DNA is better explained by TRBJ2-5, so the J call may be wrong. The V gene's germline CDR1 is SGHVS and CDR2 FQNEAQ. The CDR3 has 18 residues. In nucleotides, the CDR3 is TGTGCCAGCAGCTCTCGTAGGGGTAGCGGGGGGAGTAGAGAGACCCAGTACTTC. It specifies CASSSRRGSGGSRETQYF.

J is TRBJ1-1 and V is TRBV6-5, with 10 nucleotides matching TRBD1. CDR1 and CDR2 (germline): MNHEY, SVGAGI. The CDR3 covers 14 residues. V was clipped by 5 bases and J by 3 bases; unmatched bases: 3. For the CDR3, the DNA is TGTGCCAGCAGTCGGACAGGGGGTCACACTGAAGCTTTCTTT. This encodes CASSRTGGHTEAFF.

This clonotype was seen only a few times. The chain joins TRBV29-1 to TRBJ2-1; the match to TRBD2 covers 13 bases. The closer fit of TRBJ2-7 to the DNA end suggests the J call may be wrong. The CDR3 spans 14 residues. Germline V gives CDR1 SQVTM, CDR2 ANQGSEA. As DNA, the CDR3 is TGCAGCGTTACTAGCGGGAGGGCCTACAATGAGCAGTACTTC. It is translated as CSVTSGRAYNEQYF.

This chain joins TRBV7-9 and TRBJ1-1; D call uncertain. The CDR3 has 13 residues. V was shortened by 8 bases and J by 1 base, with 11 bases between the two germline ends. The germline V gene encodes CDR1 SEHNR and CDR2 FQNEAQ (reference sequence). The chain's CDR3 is CASGRARNTEAFF. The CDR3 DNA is TGTGCCAGCGGCCGGGCGCGGAACACTGAAGCTTTCTTT.

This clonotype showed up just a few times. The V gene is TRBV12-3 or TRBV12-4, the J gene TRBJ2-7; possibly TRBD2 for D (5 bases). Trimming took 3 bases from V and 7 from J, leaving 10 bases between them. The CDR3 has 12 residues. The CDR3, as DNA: TGTGCCAGCAGTTTCCCCTCGGGGGAGCAGTACTTC. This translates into CASSFPSGEQYF.

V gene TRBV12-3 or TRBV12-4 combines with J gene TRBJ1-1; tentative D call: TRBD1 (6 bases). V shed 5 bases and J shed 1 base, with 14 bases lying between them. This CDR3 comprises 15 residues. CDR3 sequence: CASSGGGRKNTEAFF. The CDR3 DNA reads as TGTGCCAGCAGTGGAGGGGGAAGGAAGAACACTGAAGCTTTCTTT.

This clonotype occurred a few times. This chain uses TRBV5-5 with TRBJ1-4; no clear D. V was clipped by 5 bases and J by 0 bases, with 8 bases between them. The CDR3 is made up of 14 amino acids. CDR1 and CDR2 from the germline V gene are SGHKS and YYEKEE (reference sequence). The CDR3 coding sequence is TGTGCCAGCAGAGGGCAGACAACTAATGAAAAACTGTTTTTT. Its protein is CASRGQTTNEKLFF.

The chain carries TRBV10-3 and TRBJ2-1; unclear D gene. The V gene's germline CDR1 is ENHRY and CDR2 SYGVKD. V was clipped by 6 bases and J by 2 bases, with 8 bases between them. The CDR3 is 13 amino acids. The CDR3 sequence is CAIRPGTYNEQFF. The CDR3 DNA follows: TGTGCCATCAGGCCAGGAACCTACAATGAGCAGTTCTTC.

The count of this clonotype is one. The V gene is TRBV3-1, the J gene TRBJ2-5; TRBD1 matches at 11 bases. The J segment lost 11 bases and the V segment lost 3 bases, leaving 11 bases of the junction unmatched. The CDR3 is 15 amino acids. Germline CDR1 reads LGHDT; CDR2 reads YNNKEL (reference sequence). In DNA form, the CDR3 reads TGTGCCAGCAGCCATGACGGGACAGGGGGAAATGAGCAGTACTTC. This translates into CASSHDGTGGNEQYF.

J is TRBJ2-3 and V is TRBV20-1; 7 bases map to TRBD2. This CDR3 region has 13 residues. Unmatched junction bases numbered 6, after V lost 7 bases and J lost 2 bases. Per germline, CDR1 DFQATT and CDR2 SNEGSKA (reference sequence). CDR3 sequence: CSGRLADTDTQYF. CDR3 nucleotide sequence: TGCAGTGGCAGGCTAGCGGACACAGATACGCAGTATTTT.

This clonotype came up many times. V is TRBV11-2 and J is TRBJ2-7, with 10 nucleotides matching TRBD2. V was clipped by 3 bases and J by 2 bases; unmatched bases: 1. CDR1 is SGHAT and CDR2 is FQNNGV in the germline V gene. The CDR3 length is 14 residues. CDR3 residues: CASSFSGGTYEQYF. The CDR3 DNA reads TGTGCCAGCAGCTTTAGCGGGGGGACCTACGAGCAGTACTTC.

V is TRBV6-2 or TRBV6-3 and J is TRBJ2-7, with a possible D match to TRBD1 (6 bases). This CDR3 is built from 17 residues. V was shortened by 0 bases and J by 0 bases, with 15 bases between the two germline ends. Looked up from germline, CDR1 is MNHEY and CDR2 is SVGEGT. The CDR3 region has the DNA TGTGCCAGCAGTTACTCGAAGACAGGTTCAAGCTCCTACGAGCAGTACTTC. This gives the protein CASSYSKTGSSSYEQYF.

The CDR3 nucleotides are TGTGCCAGCGCGGAGGTCTATGGCTACACCTTC. Its protein product is CASAEVYGYTF. The chain joins TRBV28 to TRBJ1-2; D gene uncertain. With 8 bases removed from V and 4 bases from J, the gap between germline ends came to 8 bases. The CDR3 contains 11 residues. CDR1 is MDHEN and CDR2 is SYDVKM in the germline V gene.

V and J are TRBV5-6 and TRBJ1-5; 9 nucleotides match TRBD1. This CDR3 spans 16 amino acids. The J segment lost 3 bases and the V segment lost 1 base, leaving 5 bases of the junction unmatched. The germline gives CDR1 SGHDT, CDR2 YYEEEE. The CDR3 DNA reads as TGTGCCAGCAGCTTGAACAGGGGGCTCCCCAATCAGCCCCAGCATTTT. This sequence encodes CASSLNRGLPNQPQHF.

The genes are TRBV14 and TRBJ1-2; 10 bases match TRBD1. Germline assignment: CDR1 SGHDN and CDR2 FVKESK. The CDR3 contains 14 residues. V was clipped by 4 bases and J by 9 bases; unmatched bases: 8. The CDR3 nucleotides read TGTGCCAGCAGCCGGACAGGGGGTATGACGAGCTACACCTTC. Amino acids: CASSRTGGMTSYTF.

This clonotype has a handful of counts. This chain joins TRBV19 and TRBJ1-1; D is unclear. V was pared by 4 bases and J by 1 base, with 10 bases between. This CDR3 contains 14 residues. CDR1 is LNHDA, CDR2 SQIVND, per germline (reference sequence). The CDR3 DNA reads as TGTGCCAGTAGTAGCTGGACCGAGAACACTGAAGCTTTCTTT. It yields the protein CASSSWTENTEAFF. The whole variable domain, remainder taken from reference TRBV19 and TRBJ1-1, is DGGITQSPKYLFRKEGQNVTLSCEQNLNHDAMYWYRQDPGQGLRLIYYSQIVNDFQKGDIAEGYSVSREKKESFPLTVTSAQKNPTAFYLCASSSWTENTEAFFGQGTRLTVV.

In nucleotides, the CDR3 is TGCAGCGTGGGACTCCGACTACCAAGATCATCCACCTACAATGAGCAGTACTTC. Encoded protein: CSVGLRLPRSSTYNEQYF. This chain uses TRBV29-1 with TRBJ2-7; the D gene is possibly TRBD2 (6 bases). Germline V gene sequence: CDR1 SQVTM, CDR2 ANQGSEA. The V end lost 6 bases, the J end lost 7 bases, and 34 bases lay between the germline ends. This CDR3 has 18 amino acids.

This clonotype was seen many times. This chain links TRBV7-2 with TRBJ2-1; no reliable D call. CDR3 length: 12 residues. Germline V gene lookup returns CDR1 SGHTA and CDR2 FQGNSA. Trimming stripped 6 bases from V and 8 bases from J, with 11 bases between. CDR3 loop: CASSLLRDEQFF. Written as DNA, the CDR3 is TGTGCCAGCAGTTTACTCCGCGATGAGCAGTTCTTC.

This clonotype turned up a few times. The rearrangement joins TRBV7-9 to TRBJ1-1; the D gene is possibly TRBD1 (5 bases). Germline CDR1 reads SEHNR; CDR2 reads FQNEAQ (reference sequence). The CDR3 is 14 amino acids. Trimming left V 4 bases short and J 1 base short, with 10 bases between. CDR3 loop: CASSWGVTNTEAFF. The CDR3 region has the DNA TGTGCCAGCAGCTGGGGGGTTACGAACACTGAAGCTTTCTTT.

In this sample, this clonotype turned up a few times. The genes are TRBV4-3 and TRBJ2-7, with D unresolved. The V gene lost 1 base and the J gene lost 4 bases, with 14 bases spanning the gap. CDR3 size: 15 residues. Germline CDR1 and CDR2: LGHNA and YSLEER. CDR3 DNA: TGCGCCAGCAGCCAAGTATGGGCAGGAGCATACGAGCAGTACTTC. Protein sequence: CASSQVWAGAYEQYF.

CDR3 DNA sequence: TGCAGTGCCGGGGTAGCGGGAGGGCGGAATGAGCAGTTCTTC. This encodes CSAGVAGGRNEQFF. The chain uses TRBV20-1 and TRBJ2-1, with 11 bases matching TRBD2. Germline V CDR1 and CDR2: DFQATT, SNEGSKA (reference sequence). V lost 6 bases and J lost 7; bases outside the gene matches: 8. This CDR3 is 14 amino acids long.

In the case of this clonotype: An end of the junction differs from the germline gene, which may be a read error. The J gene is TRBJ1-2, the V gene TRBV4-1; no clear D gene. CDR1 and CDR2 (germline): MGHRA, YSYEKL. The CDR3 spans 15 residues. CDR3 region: CASNQDSRTNYGYTF. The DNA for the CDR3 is TGCGCCAGCAACCAAGACTCCCGAACTAACTATGGCTACACCTTC.

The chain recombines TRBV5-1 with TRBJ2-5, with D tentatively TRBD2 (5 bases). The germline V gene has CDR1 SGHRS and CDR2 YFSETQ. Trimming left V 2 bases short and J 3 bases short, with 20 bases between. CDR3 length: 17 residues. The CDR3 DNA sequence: TGCGCCAGCAGCTTCGGGGAGCGGCTCCCCACAGAAGAGACCCAGTACTTC. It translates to CASSFGERLPTEETQYF.

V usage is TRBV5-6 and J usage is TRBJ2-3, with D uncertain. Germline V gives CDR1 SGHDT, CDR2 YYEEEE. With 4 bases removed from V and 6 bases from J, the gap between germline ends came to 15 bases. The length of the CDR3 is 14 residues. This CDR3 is CASSVSSRFDTQYF. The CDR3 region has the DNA TGTGCCAGCAGCGTGAGTAGCAGGTTTGATACGCAGTATTTT. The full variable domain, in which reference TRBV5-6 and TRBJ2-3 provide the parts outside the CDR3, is DAGVTQSPTHLIKTRGQQVTLRCSPKSGHDTVSWYQQALGQGPQFIFQYYEEEERQRGNFPDRFSGHQFPNYSSELNVNALLLGDSALYLCASSVSSRFDTQYFGPGTRLTVL.

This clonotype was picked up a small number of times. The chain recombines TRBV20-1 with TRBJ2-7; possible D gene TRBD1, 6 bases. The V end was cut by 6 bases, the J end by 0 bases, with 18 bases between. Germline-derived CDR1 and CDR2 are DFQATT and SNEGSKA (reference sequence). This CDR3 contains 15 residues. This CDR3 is CSARQNRASSYEQYF. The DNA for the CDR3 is TGCAGTGCCCGCCAGAACAGGGCAAGCTCCTACGAGCAGTACTTC.

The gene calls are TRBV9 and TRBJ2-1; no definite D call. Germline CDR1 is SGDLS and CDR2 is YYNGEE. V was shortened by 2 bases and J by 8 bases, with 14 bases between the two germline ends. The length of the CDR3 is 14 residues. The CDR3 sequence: CASSVDPQIDEQFF. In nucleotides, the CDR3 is TGTGCCAGCAGCGTGGACCCTCAGATCGATGAGCAGTTCTTC. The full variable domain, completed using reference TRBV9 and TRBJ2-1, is DSGVTQTPKHLITATGQRVTLRCSPRSGDLSVYWYQQSLDQGLQFLIQYYNGEERAKGNILERFSAQQFPDLHSELNLSSLELGDSALYFCASSVDPQIDEQFFGPGTRLTVL.

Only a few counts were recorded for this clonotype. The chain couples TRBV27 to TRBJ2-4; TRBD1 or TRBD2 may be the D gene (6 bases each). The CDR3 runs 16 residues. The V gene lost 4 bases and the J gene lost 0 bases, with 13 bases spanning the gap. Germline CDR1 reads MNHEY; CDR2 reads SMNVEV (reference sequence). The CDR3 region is CASSSLRGVAKNIQYF. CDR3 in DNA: TGTGCCAGCAGTTCACTAAGGGGGGTAGCCAAAAACATTCAGTACTTC.